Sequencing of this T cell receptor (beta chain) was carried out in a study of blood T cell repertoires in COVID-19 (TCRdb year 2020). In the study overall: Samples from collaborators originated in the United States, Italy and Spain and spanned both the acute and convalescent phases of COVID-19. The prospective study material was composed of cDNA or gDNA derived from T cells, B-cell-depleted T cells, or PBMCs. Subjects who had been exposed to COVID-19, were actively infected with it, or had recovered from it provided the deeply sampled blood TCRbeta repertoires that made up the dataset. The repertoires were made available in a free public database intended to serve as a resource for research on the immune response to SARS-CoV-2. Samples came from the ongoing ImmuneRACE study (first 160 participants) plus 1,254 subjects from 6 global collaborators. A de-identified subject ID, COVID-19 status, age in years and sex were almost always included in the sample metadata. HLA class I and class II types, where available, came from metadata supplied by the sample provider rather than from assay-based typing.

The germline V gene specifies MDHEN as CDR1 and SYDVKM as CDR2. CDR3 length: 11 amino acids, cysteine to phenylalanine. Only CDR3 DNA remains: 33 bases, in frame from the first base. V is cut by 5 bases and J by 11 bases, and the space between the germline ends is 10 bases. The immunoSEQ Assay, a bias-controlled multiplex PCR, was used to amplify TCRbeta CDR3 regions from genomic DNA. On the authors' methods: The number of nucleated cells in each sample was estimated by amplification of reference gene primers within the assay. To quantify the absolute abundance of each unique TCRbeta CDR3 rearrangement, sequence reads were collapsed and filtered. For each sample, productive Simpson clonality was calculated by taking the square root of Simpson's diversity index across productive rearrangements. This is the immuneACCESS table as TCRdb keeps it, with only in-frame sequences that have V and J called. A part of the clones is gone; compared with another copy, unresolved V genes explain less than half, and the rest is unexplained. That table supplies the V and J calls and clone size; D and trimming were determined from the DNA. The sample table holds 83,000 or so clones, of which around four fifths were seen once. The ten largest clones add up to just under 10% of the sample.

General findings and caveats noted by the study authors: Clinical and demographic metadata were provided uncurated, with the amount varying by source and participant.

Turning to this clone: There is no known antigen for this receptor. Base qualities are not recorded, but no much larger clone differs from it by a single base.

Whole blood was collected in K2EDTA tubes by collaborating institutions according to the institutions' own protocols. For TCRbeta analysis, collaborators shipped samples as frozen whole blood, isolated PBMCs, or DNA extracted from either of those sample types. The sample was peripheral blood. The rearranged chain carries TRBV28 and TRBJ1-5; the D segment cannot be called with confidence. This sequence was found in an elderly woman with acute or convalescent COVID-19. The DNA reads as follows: TGTGCCAGCAGTAAAAGGGAGGCCCAGCATTTT. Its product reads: CASSKREAQHF. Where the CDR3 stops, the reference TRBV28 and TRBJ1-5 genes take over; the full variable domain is DVKVTQSSRYLVKRTGEKVFLECVQDMDHENMFWYRQDPGLGLRLIYFSYDVKMKEKGDIPEGYSVSREKKERFSLILESASTNQTSMYLCASSKREAQHFGDGTRLSIL.